This TCR beta chain was recovered during a study of T cell repertoires in cytomegalovirus infection. About the research overall: It can be stated that public TCR beta signatures indicated CMV infection as well as a matching HLA type. Study-level points and caveats: HLA-C-restricted CMV clonotypes gave the most frequent clonotype in two of eight donors. Cumulative frequency of public TCR beta families picked out carriers of CMV plus the relevant HLA.

This clonotype was counted ten times or more. No antigen is known for it. TCRdb called the reads again in MiXCR, with one record for every CDR3 protein. The sample records about 300,000 distinct CDR3 sequences, over 20% being singletons. Germline values: CDR1 SGHTA, CDR2 FQGNSA. The CDR3 has 15 residues. V shed 1 base and J shed 5 bases, with 14 bases lying between them. The chain carries TRBV7-2 and TRBJ2-5; D tentatively fits TRBD1 or TRBD2 (5 bases each). This receptor was identified in a human donor in good health (CMV status not recorded). Some clones in this sample may be carry-over from other donors' samples. The sequenced material came from PBMCs. CDR3 loop: CASSLERGPAETQYF. In nucleotides, the CDR3 is TGTGCCAGCAGCTTAGAGAGGGGACCAGCGGAGACCCAGTACTTC.